These 16 T cell receptor beta chains came from one sample sequenced in a study of glioma-infiltrating T cells. Amplification of TCR alpha and beta CDR3 regions from RNA used iRepertoire nested multiplex PCR. From the multiplex PCR reads, TCRdb called clonotypes with MiXCR, one entry per CDR3 protein. This table has 150,000 to 200,000 distinct CDR3 sequences, about 32% appearing once. The sequenced sample consisted of glioma tissue, nonneoplastic brain tissue, or PBMCs (not recorded which). The receptor source for this set is a human donor with low-grade glioma or glioblastoma, undergoing nonglioma brain surgery, or in good health (not recorded which).

This clonotype was counted many times. The DNA for the CDR3 is TGTGCCAGTAGTATAGAAAGAGATACGCAGTATTTT. Protein product: CASSIERDTQYF. The chain recombines TRBV19 with TRBJ2-3, with D unclear. Germline values: CDR1 LNHDA, CDR2 SQIVND (reference sequence). The V end was cut by 0 bases, the J end by 5 bases, with 3 bases between. The CDR3 covers 12 residues. The full variable domain, with the rest looked up from reference TRBV19 and TRBJ2-3, is DGGITQSPKYLFRKEGQNVTLSCEQNLNHDAMYWYRQDPGQGLRLIYYSQIVNDFQKGDIAEGYSVSREKKESFPLTVTSAQKNPTAFYLCASSIERDTQYFGPGTRLTVL.

This clonotype was detected only a few times. The chain combines TRBV7-3 with TRBJ2-1; maybe TRBD1 (6 bases). The CDR3 length is 14 residues. CDR1 SGHTA and CDR2 FQGTGA come from the germline V gene. Trimming removed 3 bases at V and 0 bases at J, with 6 bases between. In nucleotides, the CDR3 is TGTGCCAGCAGCTTGGACAGCTCCTACAATGAGCAGTTCTTC. This codes for CASSLDSSYNEQFF.

The table lists this clonotype with many counts. The J gene is TRBJ2-6, the V gene TRBV6-2 or TRBV6-3, with D tentatively TRBD1 (5 bases). Germline V gene data show CDR1 as MNHEY and CDR2 as SVGEGT. The length of the CDR3 is 14 residues. V was pared by 7 bases and J by 4 bases, with 11 bases between. The DNA of the CDR3 is TGTGCCAGCACCCACTGGGGCGGGGCCAACGTCCTGACTTTC. It translates to CASTHWGGANVLTF.

About this clonotype itself: Compared with germline, one end of the junction differs, possibly owing to a read error. V usage is TRBV27 and J usage is TRBJ1-2, with 7 nucleotides matching TRBD1. The CDR3 is made up of 17 amino acids. Germline values: CDR1 MNHEY, CDR2 SMNVEV (reference sequence). Here the CDR3 reads CASSTYRGEHANYGHTF. The CDR3 nucleotides read TGTGCCAGCAGTACCTACAGGGGCGAACACGCTAACTATGGCCACACCTTC.

A note on this clonotype: A single base separates this from a much larger clone, so it may be a read error. The chain couples TRBV2 to TRBJ1-1; D perhaps matches TRBD1 (6 bases). With 7 bases removed from V and 2 bases from J, the gap between germline ends came to 11 bases. Per the germline V gene, CDR1 is SNHLY and CDR2 is FYNNEI. The CDR3 sequence is 13 residues long. The CDR3: CASNEQGNTEAFF. In DNA form, the CDR3 reads TGTGCCAGCAACGAACAGGGTAACACTGAAGCTTTCTTT.

This clonotype was detected many times. The rearrangement uses TRBV7-6 and TRBJ1-2; TRBD1 aligns across 8 bases. The ends lost 4 bases at V and 2 bases at J; junction bases unmatched: 9. Germline CDR1 reads SGHVS; CDR2 reads FNYEAQ. The CDR3 sequence is 16 residues long. The DNA for the CDR3 is TGTGCCAGCAGCTCCCGGGCGGCAGGGGGCAACTATGGCTACACCTTC. Protein: CASSSRAAGGNYGYTF.

Concerning this clonotype itself: A read error may be the cause here, since a much bigger clone is one base away. The genes are TRBV20-1 and TRBJ2-2; a weak D match, TRBD2 (5 bases). Germline CDR1 reads DFQATT; CDR2 reads SNEGSKA (reference sequence). V was pared by 7 bases and J by 1 base, with 13 bases between. The CDR3 extends over 14 amino acids. The CDR3 is CSVGRGENTGELFF. The CDR3 DNA sequence: TGCAGTGTCGGACGGGGAGAGAACACCGGGGAGCTGTTTTTT.

This clonotype occurred a few times. It is unclear where the CDR3 begins or ends on the DNA, so no DNA is shown, and the CDR3 is as TCRdb lists it. The rearrangement links TRBV7-2 to TRBJ2-1; the table's D call TRBD2 went unverified against the DNA. Inclusive of both ends, the CDR3 amounts to 23 amino acids. Germline-derived CDR1 and CDR2 are SGHTA and FQGNSA. CDR3 region: CASSFYICSARDAISSSYNEQFF.

As regards this clonotype: A much larger clone differs from this one at a single base, so this may be a read error. The V gene is TRBV3-1, the J gene TRBJ2-1; D gene unclear. Germline lookup yields CDR1 LGHDT and CDR2 YNNKEL (reference sequence). The V end was cut by 0 bases, the J end by 9 bases, with 6 bases between. The CDR3 runs to 12 residues. The CDR3, as DNA: TGTGCCAGCAGCCAAGAATCGTGTGAGCAGTTCTTC. It codes for CASSQESCEQFF.

The chain joins TRBV10-3 to TRBJ1-3; no reliable D call. The length of the CDR3 is 14 residues. CDR1 and CDR2 from the germline V gene are ENHRY and SYGVKD. V lost 7 bases and J 3 bases, leaving 13 bases between the germline ends. The CDR3 here is CAITADLVGNTIYF. Here the CDR3 DNA reads TGTGCCATCACCGCGGACCTTGTTGGAAACACCATATATTTT.

For this clonotype: A much larger clone is a single base away; this may be a read error. The chain couples TRBV11-2 to TRBJ2-7, with TRBD1 matching over 7 bases. The CDR3 totals 15 residues. The V gene end was trimmed by 5 bases and the J gene end by 6 bases; junction bases not matched to a gene: 13. Germline CDR1 SGHAT, CDR2 FQNNGV. As DNA, the CDR3 is TGTGCCAGCAGCACCCCCAGTGAACCAGGGGGCGAGCAGTACTTC. Protein sequence: CASSTPSEPGGEQYF. Looking up the rest from reference TRBV11-2 and TRBJ2-7 gives the full variable domain: EAGVAQSPRYKIIEKRQSVAFWCNPISGHATLYWYQQILGQGPKLLIQFQNNGVVDDSQLPKDRFSAERLKGVDSTLKIQPAKLEDSAVYLCASSTPSEPGGEQYFGPGTRLTVT.

The chain recombines TRBV4-1 with TRBJ2-7; D call uncertain. CDR1 is MGHRA and CDR2 is YSYEKL in the germline V gene. Trimming removed 1 base from V and 3 bases from J, with 13 bases in between. CDR3 size: 15 residues. The CDR3 nucleotides are TGCGCCAGCAGCCAAGTTTTGGAGCTCGACTACGAGCAGTACTTC. Translated: CASSQVLELDYEQYF.

This clonotype appeared many times. The rearrangement joins TRBV2 to TRBJ2-3; 8 nucleotides match TRBD2. V gave up 3 bases and J gave up 8 bases; unmatched junction bases: 7. CDR3 length: 14 residues. The germline gives CDR1 SNHLY, CDR2 FYNNEI. CDR3: CASSDGSGEGTQYF. DNA for the CDR3: TGTGCCAGCAGTGATGGTAGCGGGGAGGGTACGCAGTATTTT.

This clonotype was picked up many times. The rearrangement uses TRBV29-1 and TRBJ1-1; tentative D call: TRBD1 (5 bases). The CDR3 extends over 13 amino acids. Trimming removed 7 bases from V and 0 bases from J, with 12 bases in between. Germline V CDR1 and CDR2: SQVTM, ANQGSEA. The CDR3 DNA follows: TGCAGCGGGGGCAGGTTGATGAACACTGAAGCTTTCTTT. This gives the protein CSGGRLMNTEAFF.

The chain recombines TRBV19 with TRBJ2-1, with D unresolved. Germline lookup yields CDR1 LNHDA and CDR2 SQIVND (reference sequence). Trimming cost V 2 bases and J 9 bases, with 11 bases left between them. This CDR3 is 13 amino acids long. The CDR3 DNA sequence: TGTGCCAGTAGTATACTGTCAGGAAGTGAGCAGTTCTTC. As protein: CASSILSGSEQFF.

V is TRBV3-1 and J is TRBJ2-7, with a possible D match to TRBD1 (6 bases). V lost 5 bases and J lost 3, with 14 bases in between. Looked up from germline, CDR1 is LGHDT and CDR2 is YNNKEL (reference sequence). CDR3 length: 14 residues. The CDR3 here is CASSRDGQLYEQYF. CDR3 in DNA: TGTGCCAGCAGCAGGGATGGACAGCTCTACGAGCAGTACTTC.